A single sample is the source of the 8 T cell receptor beta chains below, sequenced in a study of PD-1 blockade in mismatch repair-deficient tumors. Assay used: immunoSEQ multiplex PCR; TCRdb lists only in-frame clones, some missing. The sample includes under 75,000 clones, 88% of them seen just once. The sequencing used peripheral blood, collected 52 weeks after starting pembrolizumab. Every receptor here comes from an adult with mismatch repair-deficient cancer.

The genes are TRBV27 and TRBJ2-1, with 10 bases fitting TRBD2. The CDR3 has 16 amino acids. V lost 4 bases to trimming and J lost 0 bases; unmatched junction nucleotides: 3. The germline V gene encodes CDR1 MNHEY and CDR2 SMNVEV (reference sequence). CDR3 DNA sequence: TGTGCCAGCAGTTCCTCTAGCGGGAGCTCCTACAATGAGCAGTTCTTC. Its translation is CASSSSSGSSYNEQFF.

This chain joins TRBV21-1 and TRBJ2-1. TRBV21-1 is an annotated pseudogene. This CDR3 has 11 residues. CDR3 DNA sequence: TGTGCCATCGGGGCCTCATGGGAGCAGTTCTTC. Its translation is CAIGASWEQFF.

V gene TRBV4-2 combines with J gene TRBJ1-1, with D maybe TRBD1 (6 bases). Germline V gene lookup returns CDR1 LGHNA and CDR2 YNFKEQ. V dropped 3 bases and J dropped 7 bases, with 18 bases sitting between them. This CDR3 contains 15 residues. The CDR3 DNA sequence: TGTGCCAGCAGCCAGGGGTCTAGGACAGTGGGTGAAGCTTTCTTT. It codes for CASSQGSRTVGEAFF.

In nucleotides, the CDR3 is TGTGCCTGGAGCCAGGGTCCCCCTTACTCTAGCACAGATACGCAGTATTTT. This gives the protein CAWSQGPPYSSTDTQYF. The chain carries TRBV30 and TRBJ2-3; the D gene is possibly TRBD1 (5 bases). CDR1 is GTSNPN and CDR2 is SVGIG in the germline V gene (reference sequence). CDR3 length: 17 amino acids. Trimming shortened V by 3 bases and J by 0 bases, and 19 bases separated the two germline ends.

The V and J genes are TRBV4-3 and TRBJ2-5; TRBD1 matches at 9 bases. CDR3 length: 15 amino acids. Germline V gene data show CDR1 as LGHNA and CDR2 as YSLEER. V lost 1 base to trimming and J lost 2 bases; unmatched junction nucleotides: 2. For the CDR3, the DNA is TGCGCCAGCAGCCAAGTCGACAGGGGGCAAGAGACCCAGTACTTC. Protein: CASSQVDRGQETQYF.

As for this clone: Germline is not matched at one junction end, which may reflect a read error. The chain is built from TRBV11-3 and TRBJ2-7; the match to TRBD1 covers 10 bases. Germline-derived CDR1 and CDR2 are SGHNT and YENEEA. The CDR3 spans 14 residues. The CDR3 protein is CASSTVVGQGLPEF. CDR3 bases: TGTGCCAGCAGCACAGTCGTGGGACAGGGGCTCCCAGAATTC.

This clone was seen a handful of times. The chain joins TRBV30 to TRBJ2-7; D is undetermined. V was trimmed by 1 base and J by 6 bases, leaving 4 bases between them. Germline values: CDR1 GTSNPN, CDR2 SVGIG (reference sequence). The CDR3 loop spans 10 amino acids. CDR3 sequence reads: CAWSGVEQYF. The CDR3 coding sequence is TGTGCCTGGAGTGGCGTCGAGCAGTACTTC.

A word on this clone: This sample includes further DNA sequences coding for the same CDR3. V is TRBV7-6 and J is TRBJ2-1, with D uncertain. V shed 0 bases and J shed 5 bases, with 5 bases lying between them. There are 13 residues in the CDR3. Germline V gives CDR1 SGHVS, CDR2 FNYEAQ. The CDR3 protein is CASSLALDNEQFF. The DNA for the CDR3 is TGTGCCAGCAGCTTAGCCTTAGACAATGAGCAGTTCTTC.